This TCR beta chain was captured by sequencing in a study of CD8 T cells in ankylosing spondylitis. Study outcomes and limitations: As for the disease-linked clones, they showed a CD8+ phenotype and occurred at relatively low frequencies in peripheral blood.

Ten or more counts support this clonotype. The antigen is undetermined. TCRdb recomputed calls from the 5' RACE reads with MiXCR, one row per CDR3 protein. The table has 85,000 to 100,000 distinct CDR3 sequences, 8% to 10% seen once. In germline, CDR1 is KGHDR, CDR2 SFDVKD. The CDR3 extends over 15 amino acids. V trimming: 3 bases; J trimming: 6 bases; junction bases outside the gene matches: 9. Source material: blood, either unsorted or a sorted T cell fraction (not recorded which). This sequence originates from a male donor with ankylosing spondylitis or in good health (not recorded which). The chain uses TRBV24-1 and TRBJ1-2; 7 bases map to TRBD1. CDR3 residues: CATSDPLRGRNGYTF. The DNA for the CDR3 is TGTGCCACCAGTGATCCCCTCAGGGGGAGGAATGGCTACACCTTC.